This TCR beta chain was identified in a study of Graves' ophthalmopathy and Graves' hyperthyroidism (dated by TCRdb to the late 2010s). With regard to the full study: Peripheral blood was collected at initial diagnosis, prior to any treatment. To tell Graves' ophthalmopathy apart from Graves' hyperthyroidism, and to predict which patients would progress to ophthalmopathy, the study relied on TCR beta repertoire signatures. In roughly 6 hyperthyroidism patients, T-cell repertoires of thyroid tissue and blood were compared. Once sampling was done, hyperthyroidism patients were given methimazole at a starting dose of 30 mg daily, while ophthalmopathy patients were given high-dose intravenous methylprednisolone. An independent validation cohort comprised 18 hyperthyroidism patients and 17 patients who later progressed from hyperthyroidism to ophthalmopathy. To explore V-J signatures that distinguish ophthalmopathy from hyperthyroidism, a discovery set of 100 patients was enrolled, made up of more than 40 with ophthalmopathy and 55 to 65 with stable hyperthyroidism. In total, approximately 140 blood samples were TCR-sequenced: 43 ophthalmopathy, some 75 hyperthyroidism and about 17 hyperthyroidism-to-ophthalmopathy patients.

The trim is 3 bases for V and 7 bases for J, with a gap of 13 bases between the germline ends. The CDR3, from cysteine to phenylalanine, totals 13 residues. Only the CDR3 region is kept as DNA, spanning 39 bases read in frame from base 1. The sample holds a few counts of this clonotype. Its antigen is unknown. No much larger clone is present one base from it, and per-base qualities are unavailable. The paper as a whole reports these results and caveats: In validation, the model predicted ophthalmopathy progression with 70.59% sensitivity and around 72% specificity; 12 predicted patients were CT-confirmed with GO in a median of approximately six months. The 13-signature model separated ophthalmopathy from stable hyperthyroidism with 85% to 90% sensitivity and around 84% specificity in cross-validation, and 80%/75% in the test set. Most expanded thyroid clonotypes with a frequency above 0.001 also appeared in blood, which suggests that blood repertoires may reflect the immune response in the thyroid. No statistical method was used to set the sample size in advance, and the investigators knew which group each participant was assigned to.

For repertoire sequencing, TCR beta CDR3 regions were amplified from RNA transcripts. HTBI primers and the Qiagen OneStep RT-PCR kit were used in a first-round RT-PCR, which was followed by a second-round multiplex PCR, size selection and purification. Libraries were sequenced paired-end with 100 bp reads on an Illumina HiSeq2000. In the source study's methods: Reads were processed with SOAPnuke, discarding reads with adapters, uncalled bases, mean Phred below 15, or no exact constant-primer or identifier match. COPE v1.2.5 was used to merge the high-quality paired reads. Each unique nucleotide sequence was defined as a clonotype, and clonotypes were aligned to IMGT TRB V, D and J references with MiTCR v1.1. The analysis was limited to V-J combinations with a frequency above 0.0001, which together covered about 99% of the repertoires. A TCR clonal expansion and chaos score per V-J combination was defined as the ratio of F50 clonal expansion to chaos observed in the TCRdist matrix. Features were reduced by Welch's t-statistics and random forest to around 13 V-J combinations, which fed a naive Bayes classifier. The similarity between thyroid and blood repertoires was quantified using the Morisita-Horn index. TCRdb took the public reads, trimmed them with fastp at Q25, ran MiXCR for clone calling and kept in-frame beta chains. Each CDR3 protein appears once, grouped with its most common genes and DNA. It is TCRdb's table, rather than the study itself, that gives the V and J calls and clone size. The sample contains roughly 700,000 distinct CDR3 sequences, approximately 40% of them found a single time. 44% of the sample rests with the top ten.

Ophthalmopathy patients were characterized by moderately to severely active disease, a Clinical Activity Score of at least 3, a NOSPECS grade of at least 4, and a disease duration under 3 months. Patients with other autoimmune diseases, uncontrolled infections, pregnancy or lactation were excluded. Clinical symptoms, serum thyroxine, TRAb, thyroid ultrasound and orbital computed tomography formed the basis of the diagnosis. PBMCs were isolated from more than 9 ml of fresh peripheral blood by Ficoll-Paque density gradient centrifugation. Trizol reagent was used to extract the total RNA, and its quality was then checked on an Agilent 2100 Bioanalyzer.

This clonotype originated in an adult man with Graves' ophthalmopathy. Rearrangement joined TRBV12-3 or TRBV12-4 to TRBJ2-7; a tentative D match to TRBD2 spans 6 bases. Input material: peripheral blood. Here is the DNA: TGTGCCAGCAGTTTGTACGCGGAGGGGGAGCAGTACTTC. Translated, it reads CASSLYAEGEQYF.